The 15 T cell receptor beta chains in this list originate from one sample, sequenced in a study of blood T cells in healthy people across ages. Next came a second PCR, run for about 7 to 12 cycles, which used a sample-barcoded 5' primer along with a J-beta primer mix. TCRdb reanalysed the 5' RACE reads using MiXCR and keeps one entry per CDR3 protein. The sample yields over a million distinct CDR3 sequences, roughly 59% seen once. Sequences were obtained from blood. Receptors were obtained from a man aged 18-30 years in good health.

This clonotype was seen a few times. The V gene is TRBV7-9, the J gene TRBJ2-5; 8 positions agree with TRBD1. Trimming cost V 4 bases and J 1 base; bases outside gene matches: 8. The length of the CDR3 is 16 residues. The germline CDR1 and CDR2 sequences are SEHNR and FQNEAQ (reference sequence). In DNA form, the CDR3 reads TGTGCCAGCAGCTCACCCCAGGGGGCTGGCCAAGAGACCCAGTACTTC. The encoded protein is CASSSPQGAGQETQYF.

This rearrangement joins TRBV9 to TRBJ2-1; 10 positions agree with TRBD2. The CDR3 totals 16 residues. The V gene's germline CDR1 is SGDLS and CDR2 YYNGEE. V lost 0 bases, J lost 6 bases, and 6 bases stayed unmatched. This CDR3 reads CASSVGLAGVSNEQFF. The CDR3 nucleotides read TGTGCCAGCAGCGTAGGGCTAGCGGGAGTTAGCAATGAGCAGTTCTTC.

The chain employs TRBV6-2 or TRBV6-3 and TRBJ2-7; D is uncertain. The V end was cut by 8 bases, the J end by 3 bases, with 11 bases between. This CDR3 is 12 amino acids long. From germline, CDR1 is MNHEY and CDR2 SVGEGT. CDR3 in DNA: TGTGCCAGCTCCCAGGAACGCTACGAGCAGTACTTC. This gives the protein CASSQERYEQYF.

The V gene is TRBV7-9, the J gene TRBJ2-1; the D gene could be TRBD1 or TRBD2 (6 bases each). Trimming took off 4 bases at V and 9 bases at J, with 22 bases between the two ends. The CDR3 has 16 amino acids. Germline V gives CDR1 SEHNR, CDR2 FQNEAQ (reference sequence). CDR3 residues: CASSSLALVGGLEQFF. CDR3 DNA: TGTGCCAGCAGCTCCCTCGCCCTTGTAGGGGGGCTTGAGCAGTTCTTC.

The gene calls are TRBV5-1 and TRBJ1-1; 7 bases map to TRBD1. The CDR3 totals 16 residues. CDR1 SGHRS and CDR2 YFSETQ come from the germline V gene. The ends lost 6 bases at V and 0 bases at J; junction bases unmatched: 11. The CDR3 bases are TGCGCCAGCAAAACCGGGACAGATTACATGAACACTGAAGCTTTCTTT. Its protein is CASKTGTDYMNTEAFF. Variable domain in full (rest from reference TRBV5-1 and TRBJ1-1): KAGVTQTPRYLIKTRGQQVTLSCSPISGHRSVSWYQQTPGQGLQFLFEYFSETQRNKGNFPGRFSGRQFSNSRSEMNVSTLELGDSALYLCASKTGTDYMNTEAFFGQGTRLTVV.

CDR3 in amino acids: CATSDGTPNYNEQFF. CDR3 nucleotides: TGTGCCACCAGTGATGGGACCCCGAACTACAATGAGCAGTTCTTC. This chain connects TRBV24-1 to TRBJ2-1; D may match TRBD1 or TRBD2 (5 bases each). Germline CDR1 and CDR2: KGHDR and SFDVKD. V lost 3 bases and J lost 3, with 11 bases in between. The length of the CDR3 is 15 residues.

This clonotype was seen more than once but under ten times. This chain uses TRBV7-9 with TRBJ1-5; D is undetermined. CDR3 size: 12 residues. Germline CDR1 reads SEHNR; CDR2 reads FQNEAQ (reference sequence). The V end was cut by 2 bases, the J end by 7 bases, with 6 bases between. The CDR3 region is CASSLNLQPQHF. CDR3 DNA: TGTGCCAGCAGCTTAAACTTGCAGCCCCAGCATTTT. Full variable domain (rest looked up from reference TRBV7-9 and TRBJ1-5): DTGVSQNPRHKITKRGQNVTFRCDPISEHNRLYWYRQTLGQGPEFLTYFQNEAQLEKSRLLSDRFSAERPKGSFSTLEIQRTEQGDSAMYLCASSLNLQPQHFGDGTRLSIL.

The CDR3 sequence: CSARQASGADTQYF. The CDR3 region has the DNA TGCAGTGCTCGCCAAGCTAGCGGTGCAGATACGCAGTATTTT. This sequence joins TRBV20-1 and TRBJ2-3, with 7 bases matching TRBD2. CDR3 size: 14 residues. Germline assignment: CDR1 DFQATT and CDR2 SNEGSKA (reference sequence). The V segment lost 5 bases and the J segment 4 bases; nucleotides outside the gene matches: 9.

The chain employs TRBV29-1 and TRBJ2-3; possible D gene TRBD1, 5 bases. Germline V gives CDR1 SQVTM, CDR2 ANQGSEA. Trimming shortened V by 4 bases and J by 4 bases, and 12 bases separated the two germline ends. The CDR3 consists of 13 residues. CDR3 protein: CSVGGEGADTQYF. In DNA form, the CDR3 reads TGCAGCGTTGGGGGCGAAGGGGCAGATACGCAGTATTTT.

This clonotype was counted between two and nine times. The chain uses TRBV2 and TRBJ1-2; no reliable D call. V lost 5 bases and J 8 bases, leaving 12 bases between the germline ends. The CDR3 spans 12 residues. Per the germline V gene, CDR1 is SNHLY and CDR2 is FYNNEI. For the CDR3, the DNA is TGTGCCAGCAGTTCTGCTCGAACGGGCTACACCTTC. It specifies CASSSARTGYTF.

This clonotype was counted a few times. Relative to the germline gene, one junction end is altered; a read error may explain this. J is TRBJ2-4 and V is TRBV4-1; D gene uncertain. Germline V gives CDR1 MGHRA, CDR2 YSYEKL. The CDR3 totals 12 residues. The CDR3 coding sequence is TGCGCCAGCAGCGAAGACCTGGGCTTTCAGTACTTC. Its protein product is CASSEDLGFQYF.

This clonotype has a handful of counts. The V call is TRBV13, the J call TRBJ2-5; unclear D gene. CDR3 length: 14 residues. Germline-derived CDR1 and CDR2 are PRHDT and FYEKMQ (reference sequence). Trimming removed 2 bases from V and 0 bases from J, with 7 bases in between. The CDR3 nucleotides read TGTGCCAGCAGCTTAATCCCCGACCAAGAGACCCAGTACTTC. It yields the protein CASSLIPDQETQYF.

The chain's CDR3 is CSARPLVGLEEETQYF. The CDR3 nucleotides read TGCAGTGCTAGACCCCTAGTGGGGCTAGAGGAAGAGACCCAGTACTTC. V usage is TRBV20-1 and J usage is TRBJ2-5; TRBD1 is a possible D gene (5 bases). V was pared by 2 bases and J by 3 bases, with 19 bases between. Germline loops: CDR1 DFQATT, CDR2 SNEGSKA (reference sequence). The length of the CDR3 is 16 residues.

This clonotype was detected only a few times. The chain has TRBV10-3 and TRBJ2-7; unclear D gene. CDR3 length: 15 amino acids. Looked up from germline, CDR1 is ENHRY and CDR2 is SYGVKD. V dropped 6 bases and J dropped 5 bases, with 20 bases sitting between them. The CDR3 spells CAISPAQTYKDEQYF. The CDR3 DNA reads TGTGCCATCAGCCCGGCTCAGACCTATAAGGACGAGCAGTACTTC.

Comment on this clonotype: An end of the junction does not agree with germline; a read error may underlie this. The chain joins TRBV29-1 to TRBJ2-2, with 11 bases that match TRBD2. This CDR3 contains 15 residues. Per the germline V gene, CDR1 is SQVTM and CDR2 is ANQGSEA. CDR3 protein: CSCSSGRAGSGERFF. CDR3 DNA: TGCAGCTGTAGTAGCGGGAGGGCCGGTTCCGGGGAGCGGTTTTTT.